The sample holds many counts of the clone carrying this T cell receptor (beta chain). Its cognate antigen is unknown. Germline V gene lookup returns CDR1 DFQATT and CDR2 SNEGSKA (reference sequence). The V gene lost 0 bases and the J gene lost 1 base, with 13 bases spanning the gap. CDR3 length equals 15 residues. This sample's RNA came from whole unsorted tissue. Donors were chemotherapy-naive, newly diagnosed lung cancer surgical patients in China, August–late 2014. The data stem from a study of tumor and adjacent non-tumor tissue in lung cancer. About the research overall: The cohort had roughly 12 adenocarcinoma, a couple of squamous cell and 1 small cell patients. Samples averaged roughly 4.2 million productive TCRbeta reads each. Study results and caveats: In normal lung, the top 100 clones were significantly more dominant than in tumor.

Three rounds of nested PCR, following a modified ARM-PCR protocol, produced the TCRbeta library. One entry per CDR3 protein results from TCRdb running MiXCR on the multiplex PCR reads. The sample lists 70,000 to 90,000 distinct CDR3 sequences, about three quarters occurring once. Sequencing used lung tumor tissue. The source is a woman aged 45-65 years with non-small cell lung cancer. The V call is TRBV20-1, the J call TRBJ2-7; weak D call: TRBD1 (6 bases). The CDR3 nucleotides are TGCAGTGCTAGAGATCGCCAGGGGAGATCCTACGAGCAGTACTTC. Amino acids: CSARDRQGRSYEQYF.